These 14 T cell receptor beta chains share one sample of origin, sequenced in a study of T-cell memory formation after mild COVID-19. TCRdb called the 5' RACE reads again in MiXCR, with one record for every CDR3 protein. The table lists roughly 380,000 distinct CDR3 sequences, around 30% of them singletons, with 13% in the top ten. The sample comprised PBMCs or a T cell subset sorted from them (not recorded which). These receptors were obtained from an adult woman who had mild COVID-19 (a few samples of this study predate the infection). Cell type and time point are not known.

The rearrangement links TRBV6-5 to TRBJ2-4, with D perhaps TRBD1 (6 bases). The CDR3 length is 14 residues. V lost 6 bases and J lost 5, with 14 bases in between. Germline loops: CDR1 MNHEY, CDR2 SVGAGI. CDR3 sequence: CASSPNYRENIQYF. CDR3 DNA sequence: TGTGCCAGCAGCCCGAACTACAGGGAAAACATTCAGTACTTC.

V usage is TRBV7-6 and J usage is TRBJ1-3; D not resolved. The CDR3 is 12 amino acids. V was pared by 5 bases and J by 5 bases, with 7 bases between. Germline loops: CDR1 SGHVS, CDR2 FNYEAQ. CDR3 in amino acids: CASSDTRNTIYF. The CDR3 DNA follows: TGTGCCAGCAGCGACACCCGAAACACCATATATTTT.

The CDR3: CASSPGTVTTDTQYF. The CDR3 DNA reads as TGCGCCAGCAGCCCCGGGACAGTTACCACAGATACGCAGTATTTT. This chain links TRBV5-1 with TRBJ2-3; 7 bases align to TRBD1. After removal of 4 bases from V and 2 bases from J, the junction contained 7 bases not matched to a gene. The CDR3 consists of 15 residues. The V gene's germline CDR1 is SGHRS and CDR2 YFSETQ.

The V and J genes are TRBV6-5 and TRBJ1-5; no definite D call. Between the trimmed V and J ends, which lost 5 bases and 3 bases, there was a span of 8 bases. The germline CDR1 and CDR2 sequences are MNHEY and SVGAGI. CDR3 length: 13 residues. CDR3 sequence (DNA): TGTGCCAGCAGTCCGGGGATCAATCAGCCCCAGCATTTT. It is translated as CASSPGINQPQHF.

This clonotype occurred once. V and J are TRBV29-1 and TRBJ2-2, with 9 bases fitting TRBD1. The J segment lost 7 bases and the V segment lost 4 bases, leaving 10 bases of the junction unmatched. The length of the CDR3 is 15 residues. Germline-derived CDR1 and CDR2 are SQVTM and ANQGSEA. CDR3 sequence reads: CSVVQGASRYGELFF. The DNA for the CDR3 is TGCAGCGTTGTACAGGGGGCAAGTAGATACGGGGAGCTGTTTTTT.

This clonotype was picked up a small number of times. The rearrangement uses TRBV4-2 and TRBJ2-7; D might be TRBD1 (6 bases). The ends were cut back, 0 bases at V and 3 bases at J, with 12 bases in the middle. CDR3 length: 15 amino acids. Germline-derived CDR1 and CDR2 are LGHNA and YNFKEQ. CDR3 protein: CASSQDGGTLYEQYF. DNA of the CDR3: TGTGCCAGCAGCCAAGATGGGGGCACTCTCTACGAGCAGTACTTC.

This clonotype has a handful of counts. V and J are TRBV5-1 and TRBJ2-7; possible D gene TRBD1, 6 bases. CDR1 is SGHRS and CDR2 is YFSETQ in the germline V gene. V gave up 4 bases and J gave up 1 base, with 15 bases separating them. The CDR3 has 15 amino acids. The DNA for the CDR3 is TGCGCCAGCAGCCCTCATTACAGGGAGTCCTACGAGCAGTACTTC. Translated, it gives CASSPHYRESYEQYF.

The CDR3 protein is CASSSSGTSDPDTQYF. The DNA for the CDR3 is TGTGCCAGCAGTTCCTCCGGGACTAGTGACCCAGATACGCAGTATTTT. This rearrangement joins TRBV12-3 or TRBV12-4 to TRBJ2-3; 8 bases are shared with TRBD2. The ends lost 4 bases at V and 4 bases at J; junction bases unmatched: 10. The CDR3 extends over 16 amino acids.

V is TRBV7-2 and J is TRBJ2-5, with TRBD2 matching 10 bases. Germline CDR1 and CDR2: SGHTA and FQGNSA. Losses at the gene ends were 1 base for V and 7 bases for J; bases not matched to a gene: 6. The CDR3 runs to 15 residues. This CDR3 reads CASSLGTSGGGTQYF. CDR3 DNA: TGTGCCAGCAGCTTAGGGACTAGCGGTGGAGGGACCCAGTACTTC.

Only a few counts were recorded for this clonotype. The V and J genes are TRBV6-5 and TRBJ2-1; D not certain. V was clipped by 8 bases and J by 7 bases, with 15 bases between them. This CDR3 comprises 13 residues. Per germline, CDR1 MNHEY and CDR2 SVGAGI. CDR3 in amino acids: CASLMPGGNEQFF. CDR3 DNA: TGTGCCAGCCTCATGCCCGGTGGAAATGAGCAGTTCTTC.

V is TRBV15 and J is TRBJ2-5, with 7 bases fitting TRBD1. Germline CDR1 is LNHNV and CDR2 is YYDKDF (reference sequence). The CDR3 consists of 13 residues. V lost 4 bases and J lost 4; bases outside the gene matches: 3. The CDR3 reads CATSISGGETQYF. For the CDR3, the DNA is TGTGCCACCAGCATTTCAGGGGGAGAGACCCAGTACTTC.

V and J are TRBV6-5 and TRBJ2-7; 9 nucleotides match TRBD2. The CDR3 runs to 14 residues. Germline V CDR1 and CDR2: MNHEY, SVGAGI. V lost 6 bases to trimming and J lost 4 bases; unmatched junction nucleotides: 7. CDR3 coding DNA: TGTGCCAGCAGGAAGCGGGGGGCCGGTTACGAGCAGTACTTC. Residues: CASRKRGAGYEQYF.

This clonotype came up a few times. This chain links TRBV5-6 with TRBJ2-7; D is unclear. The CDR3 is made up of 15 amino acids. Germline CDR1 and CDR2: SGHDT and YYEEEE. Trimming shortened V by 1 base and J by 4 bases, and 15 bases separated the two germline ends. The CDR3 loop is CASSLFRGDAYEQYF. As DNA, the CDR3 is TGTGCCAGCAGCTTGTTCCGAGGAGACGCTTACGAGCAGTACTTC.

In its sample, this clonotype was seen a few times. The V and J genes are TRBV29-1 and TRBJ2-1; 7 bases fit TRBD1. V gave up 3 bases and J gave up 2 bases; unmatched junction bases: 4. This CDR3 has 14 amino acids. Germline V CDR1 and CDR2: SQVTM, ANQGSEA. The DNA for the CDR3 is TGCAGCGTTGATGGACAGGCAACCTACAATGAGCAGTTCTTC. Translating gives CSVDGQATYNEQFF.